This note documents a single T cell receptor beta chain sequence. Its antigen is as yet unknown. Assay: immunoSEQ multiplex PCR; the TCRdb copy retains only in-frame clones and omits some. The data show roughly 86,000 clones, about 89% seen once. The data were taken from a study of OX40 agonist ivuxolimab in advanced cancers. General study results and limits: There were, on average, more expanded clones in CD8+ T cells than in CD4+. Both CD4+ and CD8+ T cell populations in blood had undergone clonal expansion by week 6 at 0.1 to 3.0 mg/kg.

Trimming took 0 bases from V and 7 from J, leaving 13 bases between them. Looked up from germline, CDR1 is MDHEN and CDR2 is SYDVKM. This CDR3 is built from 15 residues. Autoimmune disease history or systemic immunosuppression barred patients. This sample comprised CD4+ or CD8+ T cells sorted from blood, obtained in a trial of the OX40 agonist ivuxolimab. The chain joins TRBV28 to TRBJ1-5; D possibly corresponds to TRBD1 (5 bases). The TCR sequence derives from an adult with an advanced solid tumor such as melanoma, head and neck, liver or kidney cancer. The CDR3 DNA follows: TGTGCCAGCAGTTTATGGGGCAGGGAAGGCCAGCCCCAGCATTTT. Translated: CASSLWGREGQPQHF.